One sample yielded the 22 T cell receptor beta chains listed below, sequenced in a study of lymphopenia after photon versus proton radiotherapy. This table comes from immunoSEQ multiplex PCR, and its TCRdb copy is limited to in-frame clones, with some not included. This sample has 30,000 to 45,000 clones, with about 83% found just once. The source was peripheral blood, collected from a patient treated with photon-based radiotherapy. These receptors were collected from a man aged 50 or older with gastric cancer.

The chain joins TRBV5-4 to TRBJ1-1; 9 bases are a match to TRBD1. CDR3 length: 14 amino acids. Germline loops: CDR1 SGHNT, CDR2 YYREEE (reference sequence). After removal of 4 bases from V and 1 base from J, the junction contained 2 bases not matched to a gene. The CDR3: CASSPGQGNTEAFF. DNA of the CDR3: TGTGCCAGCAGCCCGGGACAGGGGAACACTGAAGCTTTCTTT.

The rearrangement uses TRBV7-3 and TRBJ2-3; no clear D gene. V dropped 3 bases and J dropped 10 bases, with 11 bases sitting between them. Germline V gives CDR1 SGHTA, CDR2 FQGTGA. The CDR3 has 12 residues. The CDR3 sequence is CASSFNGWAQYF. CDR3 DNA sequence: TGTGCCAGCAGCTTTAATGGCTGGGCGCAGTATTTT.

The CDR3 here is CASSLSRAAGELFF. The CDR3 DNA follows: TGTGCCAGCAGCTTATCCCGGGCAGCTGGGGAGCTGTTTTTT. This chain uses TRBV7-6 with TRBJ2-2; D remains ambiguous. V lost 2 bases and J 8 bases, leaving 12 bases between the germline ends. Germline loops: CDR1 SGHVS, CDR2 FNYEAQ. This CDR3 comprises 14 residues.

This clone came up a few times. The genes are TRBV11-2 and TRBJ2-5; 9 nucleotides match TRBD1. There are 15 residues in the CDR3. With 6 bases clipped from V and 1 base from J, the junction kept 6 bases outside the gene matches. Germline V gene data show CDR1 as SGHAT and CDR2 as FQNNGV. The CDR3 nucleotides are TGTGCCAGCAGTTCAACGGACAGGGGCCAAGAGACCCAGTACTTC. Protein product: CASSSTDRGQETQYF.

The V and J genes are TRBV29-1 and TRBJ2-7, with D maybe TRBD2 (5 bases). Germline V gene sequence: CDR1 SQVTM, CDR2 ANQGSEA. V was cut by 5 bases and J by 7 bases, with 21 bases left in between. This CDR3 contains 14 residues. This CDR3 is CSVHWAGVPLEQYF. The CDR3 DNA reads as TGCAGCGTTCACTGGGCCGGGGTGCCGCTAGAGCAGTACTTC.

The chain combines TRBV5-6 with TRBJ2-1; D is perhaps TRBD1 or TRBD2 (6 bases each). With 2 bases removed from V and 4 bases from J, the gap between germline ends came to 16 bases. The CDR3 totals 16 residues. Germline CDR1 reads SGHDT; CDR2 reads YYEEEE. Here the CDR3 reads CASSLMGGAGYNEQFF. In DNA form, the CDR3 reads TGTGCCAGCAGCTTAATGGGGGGCGCGGGATACAATGAGCAGTTCTTC. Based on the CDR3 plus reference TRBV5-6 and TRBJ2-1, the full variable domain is DAGVTQSPTHLIKTRGQQVTLRCSPKSGHDTVSWYQQALGQGPQFIFQYYEEEERQRGNFPDRFSGHQFPNYSSELNVNALLLGDSALYLCASSLMGGAGYNEQFFGPGTRLTVL.

CDR3 loop: CATSRQDGRGTEAFF. For the CDR3, the DNA is TGTGCCACCAGCAGACAGGACGGAAGAGGCACTGAAGCTTTCTTT. V usage is TRBV15 and J usage is TRBJ1-1; D ambiguous. Trimming took 2 bases from V and 4 from J, leaving 14 bases between them. This CDR3 comprises 15 residues. CDR1 LNHNV and CDR2 YYDKDF come from the germline V gene (reference sequence). The variable domain in full, completed from reference TRBV15 and TRBJ1-1, reads DAMVIQNPRYQVTQFGKPVTLSCSQTLNHNVMYWYQQKSSQAPKLLFHYYDKDFNNEADTPDNFQSRRPNTSFCFLDIRSPGLGDTAMYLCATSRQDGRGTEAFFGQGTRLTVV.

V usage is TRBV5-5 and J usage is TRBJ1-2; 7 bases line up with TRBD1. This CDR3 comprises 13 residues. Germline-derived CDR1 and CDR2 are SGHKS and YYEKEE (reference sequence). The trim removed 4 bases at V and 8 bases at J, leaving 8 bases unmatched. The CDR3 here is CASSLDRAGGYTF. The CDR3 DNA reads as TGTGCCAGCAGCCTTGACAGGGCAGGCGGCTACACCTTC.

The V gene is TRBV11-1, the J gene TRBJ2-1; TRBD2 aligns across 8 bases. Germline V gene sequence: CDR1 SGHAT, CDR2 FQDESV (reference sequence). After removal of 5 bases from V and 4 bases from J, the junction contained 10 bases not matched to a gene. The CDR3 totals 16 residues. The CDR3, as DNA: TGTGCCAGCAGCCCGCTGACTAGCGTGAATTACAATGAGCAGTTCTTC. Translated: CASSPLTSVNYNEQFF. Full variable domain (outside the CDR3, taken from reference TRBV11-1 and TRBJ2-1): EAEVAQSPRYKITEKSQAVAFWCDPISGHATLYWYRQILGQGPELLVQFQDESVVDDSQLPKDRFSAERLKGVDSTLKIQPAELGDSAMYLCASSPLTSVNYNEQFFGPGTRLTVL.

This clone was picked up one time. The CDR3 reads CASSPPDRGPTGELFF. CDR3 nucleotide sequence: TGTGCCAGTAGCCCCCCTGACAGGGGACCCACCGGGGAGCTGTTTTTT. The genes are TRBV19 and TRBJ2-2; 8 bases agree with TRBD1. The CDR3 sequence is 16 residues long. The trim removed 6 bases at V and 4 bases at J, leaving 10 bases unmatched. CDR1 and CDR2 (germline): LNHDA, SQIVND (reference sequence).

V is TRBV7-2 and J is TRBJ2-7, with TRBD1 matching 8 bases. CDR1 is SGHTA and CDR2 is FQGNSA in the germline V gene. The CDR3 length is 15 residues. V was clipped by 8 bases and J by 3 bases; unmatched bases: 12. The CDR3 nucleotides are TGTGCCAGCTCCCCGGGGCCAGGGGGCATCTACGAGCAGTACTTC. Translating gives CASSPGPGGIYEQYF.

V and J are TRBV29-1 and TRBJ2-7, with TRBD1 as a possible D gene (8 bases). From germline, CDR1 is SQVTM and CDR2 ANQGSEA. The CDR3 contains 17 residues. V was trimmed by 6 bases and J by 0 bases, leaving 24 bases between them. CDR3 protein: CSVGGNRTGLSSYEQYF. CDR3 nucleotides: TGCAGCGTGGGGGGGAACCGGACAGGGCTCAGCTCCTACGAGCAGTACTTC.

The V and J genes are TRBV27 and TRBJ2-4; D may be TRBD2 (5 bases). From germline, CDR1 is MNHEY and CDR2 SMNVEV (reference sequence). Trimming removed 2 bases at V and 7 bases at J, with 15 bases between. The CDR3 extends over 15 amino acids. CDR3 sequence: CASSLLSERGNIQYF. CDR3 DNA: TGTGCCAGCAGTTTACTTTCGGAGCGAGGGAACATTCAGTACTTC.

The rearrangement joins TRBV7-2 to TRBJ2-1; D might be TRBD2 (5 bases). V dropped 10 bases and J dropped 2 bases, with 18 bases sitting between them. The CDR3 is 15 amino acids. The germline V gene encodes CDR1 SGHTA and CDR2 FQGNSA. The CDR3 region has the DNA TGTGCCACCCAGCTTACAGCGGTTGCCTACAATGAGCAGTTCTTC. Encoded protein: CATQLTAVAYNEQFF.

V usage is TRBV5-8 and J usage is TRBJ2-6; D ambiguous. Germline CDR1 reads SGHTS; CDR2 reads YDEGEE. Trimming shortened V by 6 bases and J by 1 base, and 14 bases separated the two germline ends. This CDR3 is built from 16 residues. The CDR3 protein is CASTTGRRSGANVLTF. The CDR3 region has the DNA TGTGCCAGCACCACCGGCCGACGTTCTGGGGCCAACGTCCTGACTTTC.

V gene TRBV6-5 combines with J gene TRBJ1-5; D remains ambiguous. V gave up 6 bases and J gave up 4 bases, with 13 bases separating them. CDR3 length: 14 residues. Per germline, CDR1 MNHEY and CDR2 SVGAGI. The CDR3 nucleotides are TGTGCCAGCAGCCCGGGTTTCCCGAATCAGCCCCAGCATTTT. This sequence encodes CASSPGFPNQPQHF.

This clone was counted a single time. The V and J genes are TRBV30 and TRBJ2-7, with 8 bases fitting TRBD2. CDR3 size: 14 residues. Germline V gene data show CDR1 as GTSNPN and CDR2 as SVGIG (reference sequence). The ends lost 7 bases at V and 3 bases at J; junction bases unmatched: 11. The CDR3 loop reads CAYDRTSRFYEQYF. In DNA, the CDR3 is TGTGCCTATGATAGGACTAGCAGATTCTACGAGCAGTACTTC.

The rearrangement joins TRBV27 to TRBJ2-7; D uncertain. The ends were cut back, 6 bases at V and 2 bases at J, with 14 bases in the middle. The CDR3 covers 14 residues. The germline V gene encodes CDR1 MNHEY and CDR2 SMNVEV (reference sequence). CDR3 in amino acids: CASSTPGPTYEQYF. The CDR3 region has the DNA TGTGCCAGCAGCACCCCCGGGCCCACCTACGAGCAGTACTTC.

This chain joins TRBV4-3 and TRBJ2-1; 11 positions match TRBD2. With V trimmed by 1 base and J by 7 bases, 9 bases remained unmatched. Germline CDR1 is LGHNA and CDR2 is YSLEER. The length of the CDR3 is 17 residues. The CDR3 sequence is CASSQGFGTSGPNEQFF. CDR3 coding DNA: TGCGCCAGCAGCCAAGGATTCGGGACTAGCGGCCCGAATGAGCAGTTCTTC.

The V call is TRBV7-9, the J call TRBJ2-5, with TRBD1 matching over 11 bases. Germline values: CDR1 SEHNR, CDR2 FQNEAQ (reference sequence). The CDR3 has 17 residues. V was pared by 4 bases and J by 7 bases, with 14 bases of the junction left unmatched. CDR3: CASSSDPGQGGWGTQYF. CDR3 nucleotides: TGTGCCAGCAGCTCCGACCCGGGACAGGGGGGCTGGGGGACCCAGTACTTC.

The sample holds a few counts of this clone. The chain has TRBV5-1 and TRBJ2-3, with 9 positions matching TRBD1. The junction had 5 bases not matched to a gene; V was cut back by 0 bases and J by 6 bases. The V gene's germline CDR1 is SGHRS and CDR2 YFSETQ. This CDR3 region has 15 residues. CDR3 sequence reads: CASSLGGQGYDTQYF. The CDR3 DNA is TGCGCCAGCAGCTTGGGGGGACAGGGTTACGATACGCAGTATTTT.

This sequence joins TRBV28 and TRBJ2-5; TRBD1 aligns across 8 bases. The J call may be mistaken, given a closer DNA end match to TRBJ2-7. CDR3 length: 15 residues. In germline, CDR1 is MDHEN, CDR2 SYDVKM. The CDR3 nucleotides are TGTGCCAGCAGCCCCTTGGGACAGGCACGCTACGAGCAGTACTTC. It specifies CASSPLGQARYEQYF.